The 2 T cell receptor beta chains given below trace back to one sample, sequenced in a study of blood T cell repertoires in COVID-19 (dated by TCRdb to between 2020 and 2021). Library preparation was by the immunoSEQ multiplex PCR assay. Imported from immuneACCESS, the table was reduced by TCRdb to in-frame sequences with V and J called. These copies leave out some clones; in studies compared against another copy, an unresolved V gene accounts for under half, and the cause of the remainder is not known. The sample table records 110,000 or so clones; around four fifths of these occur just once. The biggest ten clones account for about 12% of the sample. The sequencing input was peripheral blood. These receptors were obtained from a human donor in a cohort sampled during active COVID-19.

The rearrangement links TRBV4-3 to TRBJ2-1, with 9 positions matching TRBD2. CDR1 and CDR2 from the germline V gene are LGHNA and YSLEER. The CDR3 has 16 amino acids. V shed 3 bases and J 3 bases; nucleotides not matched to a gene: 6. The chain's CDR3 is CASSQISGGNYNEQFF. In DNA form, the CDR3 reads TGCGCCAGCAGCCAGATAAGCGGGGGGAACTACAATGAGCAGTTCTTC.

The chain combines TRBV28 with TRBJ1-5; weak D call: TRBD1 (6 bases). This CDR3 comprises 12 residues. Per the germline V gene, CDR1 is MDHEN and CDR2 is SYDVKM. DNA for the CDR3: TGTGCTACCCAGGGGACGGGGCAGCCCCAGCATTTT. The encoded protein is CATQGTGQPQHF.